The next 11 T cell receptor beta chains were all read from a single sample in a study of cytotoxic CD8 clonotypes in ibrutinib-treated CLL. Profiled with immunoSEQ multiplex PCR; TCRdb holds only in-frame clones, not every one. The sample carries over 120,000 clones, about 75% recorded once. The sequencing here drew on PBMCs, taken after 24 months of ibrutinib treatment. The source of these receptors is a human donor with chronic lymphocytic leukemia.

The chain uses TRBV6-5 and TRBJ2-2; no firm D call. The CDR3 contains 12 residues. Germline CDR1 reads MNHEY; CDR2 reads SVGAGI. Trimming shortened V by 9 bases and J by 1 base, and 6 bases separated the two germline ends. For the CDR3, the DNA is TGTGCCAGACAGTGGAACACCGGGGAGCTGTTTTTT. Amino acid sequence: CARQWNTGELFF.

This clone was counted between two and nine times. CDR3 loop: CATSRDRAGTNIQYF. DNA for the CDR3: TGTGCCACCAGCAGAGATCGCGCAGGGACAAACATTCAGTACTTC. The genes are TRBV15 and TRBJ2-4; the D call may be TRBD1 or TRBD2 (5 bases each). Trimming took off 0 bases at V and 6 bases at J, with 12 bases between the two ends. The germline gives CDR1 LNHNV, CDR2 YYDKDF (reference sequence). The CDR3 loop spans 15 amino acids.

The table lists this clone with a count of one. The chain has TRBV5-5 and TRBJ2-1; D is possibly TRBD1 (7 bases). Germline V gene sequence: CDR1 SGHKS, CDR2 YYEKEE (reference sequence). Trimming took off 0 bases at V and 10 bases at J, with 20 bases between the two ends. The CDR3 loop spans 16 amino acids. The CDR3 reads CASSLVWQGGTHEQFF. The CDR3 bases are TGTGCCAGCAGCTTGGTGTGGCAGGGGGGAACTCACGAGCAGTTCTTC.

The chain is built from TRBV7-9 and TRBJ2-3, with 7 positions matching TRBD2. The CDR3 spans 17 residues. CDR1 and CDR2 (germline): SEHNR, FQNEAQ (reference sequence). J gave up 5 bases and V 5 bases, and 16 bases lay outside the gene matches. CDR3 protein: CASSQPYLAARVDTQYF. CDR3 nucleotide sequence: TGTGCCAGCAGCCAACCTTATCTAGCGGCCCGCGTAGATACGCAGTATTTT. Full variable domain (remainder filled in from reference TRBV7-9 and TRBJ2-3): DTGVSQNPRHKITKRGQNVTFRCDPISEHNRLYWYRQTLGQGPEFLTYFQNEAQLEKSRLLSDRFSAERPKGSFSTLEIQRTEQGDSAMYLCASSQPYLAARVDTQYFGPGTRLTVL.

This sequence joins TRBV28 and TRBJ2-7, with 7 bases lining up with TRBD2. The CDR3 length is 15 residues. Germline CDR1 and CDR2: MDHEN and SYDVKM. The trim removed 7 bases at V and 2 bases at J, leaving 11 bases unmatched. DNA for the CDR3: TGTGCCAGCACCCTCTCCCGGGCGGGGGCCTACGAGCAGTACTTC. This sequence encodes CASTLSRAGAYEQYF.

The rearrangement links TRBV28 to TRBJ1-3, with D perhaps matching TRBD1 (5 bases). In germline, CDR1 is MDHEN, CDR2 SYDVKM. The CDR3 totals 17 residues. Trimming cost V 4 bases and J 7 bases, with 23 bases left between them. This CDR3 reads CASSSEPGYPGGNTIYF. The CDR3 nucleotides read TGTGCCAGCAGTTCGGAACCAGGATACCCGGGGGGGAACACCATATATTTT.

This chain connects TRBV4-3 to TRBJ2-7, with TRBD2 matching 12 bases. The CDR3 is 15 residues long. The J segment lost 3 bases and the V segment lost 4 bases, leaving 4 bases of the junction unmatched. CDR1 is LGHNA, CDR2 YSLEER, per germline. The CDR3 DNA reads as TGCGCCAGCAGCCCGGAGACTAGCGGGGGCTACGAGCAGTACTTC. Residues: CASSPETSGGYEQYF.

Concerning this clone: Additional DNA sequences in this sample encode the identical CDR3. J is TRBJ2-5 and V is TRBV30; D is undetermined. Germline CDR1 GTSNPN, CDR2 SVGIG (reference sequence). The CDR3 sequence is 11 residues long. V lost 3 bases to trimming and J lost 5 bases, with 7 bases between them. The CDR3 bases are TGTGCCTGGAGCGGCGGCGAGACCCAGTACTTC. It specifies CAWSGGETQYF.

The chain joins TRBV9 to TRBJ2-1, with 9 bases fitting TRBD2. The CDR3 is made up of 15 amino acids. Germline V gives CDR1 SGDLS, CDR2 YYNGEE. The V gene end was trimmed by 3 bases and the J gene end by 9 bases; junction bases not matched to a gene: 10. The CDR3 DNA reads as TGTGCCAGCAGCGGGGCCGGGACTAGCTTTGGTGAGCAGTTCTTC. Its translation is CASSGAGTSFGEQFF.

The rearrangement links TRBV28 to TRBJ1-2; D possibly corresponds to TRBD1 (5 bases). The V gene's germline CDR1 is MDHEN and CDR2 SYDVKM. The CDR3 extends over 12 amino acids. Trimming pared 5 bases from V and 7 bases from J, leaving 11 bases between. The CDR3 region is CASSTLDSGYTF. Written as DNA, the CDR3 is TGTGCCAGCAGTACCTTAGACAGTGGCTACACCTTC.

About this clone itself: Distinct nucleotide sequences in the sample also encode this CDR3. CDR3 sequence (DNA): TGCGCCAGCAGCTTGTCCCAAGAGACCCAGTACTTC. Its translation is CASSLSQETQYF. The rearrangement joins TRBV5-1 to TRBJ2-5; no reliable D call. V was cut by 1 base and J by 1 base, with 2 bases left in between. The germline gives CDR1 SGHRS, CDR2 YFSETQ. This CDR3 region has 12 residues.